This TCR beta chain comes out of a study of OX40 agonist ivuxolimab in advanced cancers. Study overall: Clinicians treated patients with ivuxolimab, an agonistic anti-OX40 (CD134) antibody.

If patients had autoimmune disease history or systemic immunosuppression, they were excluded. Researchers took blood at baseline, on cycle 4 day 1, and on cycle 7 day 1. The data were produced by immunoSEQ multiplex PCR, yet TCRdb's version contains in-frame clones alone and is incomplete. The sample yields 50,000 to 60,000 clones, about 91% seen once. Unmatched junction bases numbered 11, after V lost 6 bases and J lost 7 bases. The CDR3 loop spans 15 amino acids. CDR1 and CDR2 from the germline V gene are SNHLY and FYNNEI. The V gene is TRBV2, the J gene TRBJ2-1, with 8 bases identical to TRBD2. Sequenced here: CD4+ or CD8+ T cells sorted from blood, sampled in a trial of the OX40 agonist ivuxolimab. The sequence derives from an adult with an advanced solid tumor such as melanoma, head and neck, liver or kidney cancer. CDR3 nucleotides: TGTGCCAGCAGCTCCGGGACTAGTGAGGGGAATGAGCAGTTCTTC. This translates into CASSSGTSEGNEQFF.